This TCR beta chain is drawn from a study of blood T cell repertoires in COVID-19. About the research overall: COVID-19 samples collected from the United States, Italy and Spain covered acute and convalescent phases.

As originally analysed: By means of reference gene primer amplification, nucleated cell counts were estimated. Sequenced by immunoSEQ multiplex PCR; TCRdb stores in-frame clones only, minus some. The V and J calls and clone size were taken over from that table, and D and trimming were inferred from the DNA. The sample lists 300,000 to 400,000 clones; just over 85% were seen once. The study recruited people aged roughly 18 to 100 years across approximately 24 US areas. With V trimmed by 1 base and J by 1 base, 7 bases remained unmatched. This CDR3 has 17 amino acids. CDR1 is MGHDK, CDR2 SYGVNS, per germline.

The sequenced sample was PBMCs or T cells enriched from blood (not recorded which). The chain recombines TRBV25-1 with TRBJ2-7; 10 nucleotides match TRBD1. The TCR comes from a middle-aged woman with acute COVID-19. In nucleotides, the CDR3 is TGTGCCAGCAGTGAATTTGGTATGGGACAGGGGTCCTACGAGCAGTACTTC. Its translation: CASSEFGMGQGSYEQYF.